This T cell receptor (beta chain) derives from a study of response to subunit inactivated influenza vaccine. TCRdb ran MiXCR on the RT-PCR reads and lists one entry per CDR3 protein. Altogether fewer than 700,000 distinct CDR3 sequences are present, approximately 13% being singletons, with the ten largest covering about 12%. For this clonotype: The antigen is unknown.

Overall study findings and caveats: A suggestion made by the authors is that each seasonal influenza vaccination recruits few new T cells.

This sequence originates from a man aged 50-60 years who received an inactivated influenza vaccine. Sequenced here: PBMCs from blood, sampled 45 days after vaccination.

This chain's CDR3 is CASSLDGEPSYEQYF. In DNA form, the CDR3 reads TGCGCCAGCAGCTTGGACGGGGAACCCTCCTACGAGCAGTACTTC. The chain carries TRBV5-1 and TRBJ2-7; D is possibly TRBD2 (5 bases). The V end lost 0 bases, the J end lost 0 bases, and 10 bases lay between the germline ends. Germline V gene sequence: CDR1 SGHRS, CDR2 YFSETQ. The CDR3 contains 15 residues. Drawing the rest from reference TRBV5-1 and TRBJ2-7, the complete variable domain is KAGVTQTPRYLIKTRGQQVTLSCSPISGHRSVSWYQQTPGQGLQFLFEYFSETQRNKGNFPGRFSGRQFSNSRSEMNVSTLELGDSALYLCASSLDGEPSYEQYFGPGTRLTVT.